These 19 T cell receptor beta chains were sequenced from one sample in a study of immune heterogeneity within non-small cell lung tumors. It was with 32 V and 13 J primers that multiplex PCR amplified TCR beta CDR3. TCRdb fed the multiplex PCR reads into MiXCR, producing one record per CDR3 protein. This sample has 10,000 to 13,000 distinct CDR3 sequences, with roughly 30% found just once. For each sample, template was around 600 ng of bulk tumor genomic DNA. Biopsies, several per primary tumor and spaced far apart, were collected during surgery. Patients with untreated, newly diagnosed non-small cell lung cancer underwent curative surgery. The sample was lung tumor tissue. The receptors originated from a woman aged 55-70 years with non-small cell lung cancer.

This clonotype was counted at least ten times. V and J are TRBV4-1 and TRBJ2-7; possibly TRBD1 for D (6 bases). With 3 bases removed from V and 4 bases from J, the gap between germline ends came to 13 bases. Per germline, CDR1 MGHRA and CDR2 YSYEKL. The CDR3 extends over 14 amino acids. The CDR3: CASSHAGDNYEQYF. The CDR3 DNA reads TGCGCCAGCAGCCATGCAGGGGATAATTACGAGCAGTACTTC.

V usage is TRBV4-1 and J usage is TRBJ2-3, with 7 bases that match TRBD2. V shed 4 bases, J shed 1 base, and the junction held 8 bases outside the gene matches. This CDR3 is 16 amino acids long. Germline V gene sequence: CDR1 MGHRA, CDR2 YSYEKL. In nucleotides, the CDR3 is TGCGCCAGCAGCCTCTCGGAGGCGGGAGGCACAGATACGCAGTATTTT. Translating it yields CASSLSEAGGTDTQYF.

This chain uses TRBV20-1 with TRBJ2-7, with D possibly matching TRBD1 (6 bases). The CDR3 has 14 residues. The ends were cut back, 0 bases at V and 0 bases at J, with 9 bases in the middle. The germline CDR1 and CDR2 sequences are DFQATT and SNEGSKA (reference sequence). CDR3 nucleotide sequence: TGCAGTGCTAGAGACCGACAGGTCTCCTACGAGCAGTACTTC. This codes for CSARDRQVSYEQYF.

A few counts support this clonotype. This may be a read error, as it is one base from a much larger clone. The V and J genes are TRBV30 and TRBJ2-7, with TRBD1 matching over 8 bases. The CDR3 contains 14 residues. Germline V gives CDR1 GTSNPN, CDR2 SVGIG (reference sequence). The CDR3 bases are TGTGTCTGGCAGTCCAGGGGGCCGTTGGACGAGCAGTACTTC. It specifies CVWQSRGPLDEQYF.

This clonotype was observed many times. The chain carries TRBV6-5 and TRBJ2-5; D is unclear. V gave up 2 bases and J gave up 0 bases, with 10 bases separating them. The germline V gene encodes CDR1 MNHEY and CDR2 SVGAGI. This CDR3 has 15 residues. For the CDR3, the DNA is TGTGCCAGCAGTTACGCTGAAGGGTACCAAGAGACCCAGTACTTC. Residues: CASSYAEGYQETQYF.

This chain uses TRBV20-1 with TRBJ1-6; 8 bases agree with TRBD1. CDR1 and CDR2 (germline): DFQATT, SNEGSKA (reference sequence). The V segment lost 0 bases and the J segment 10 bases; nucleotides outside the gene matches: 5. The length of the CDR3 is 14 residues. The CDR3 DNA is TGCAGTGCTAGAGAGGACAGGGAAAACTCACCCCTCCACTTT. Its translation: CSAREDRENSPLHF.

V and J are TRBV4-1 and TRBJ2-5; 9 bases are shared with TRBD2. The CDR3 contains 15 residues. The V and J ends lost 4 bases and 5 bases, in that order; junction bases with no gene match: 8. Germline loops: CDR1 MGHRA, CDR2 YSYEKL. The CDR3 bases are TGCGCCAGCAGCCTGACCGGGACTAGCTATGAGACCCAGTACTTC. This encodes CASSLTGTSYETQYF.

The chain recombines TRBV5-6 with TRBJ1-5; 7 bases agree with TRBD1. Germline trimming cut 2 bases from V and 4 bases from J; bases unmatched to any gene: 9. This CDR3 spans 16 amino acids. Germline CDR1 is SGHDT and CDR2 is YYEEEE. CDR3 in DNA: TGTGCCAGCAGCTTATATAGAGGGGGCGGAAATCAGCCCCAGCATTTT. Translating gives CASSLYRGGGNQPQHF.

This clonotype was detected ten times or more. This rearrangement joins TRBV27 to TRBJ2-1; 9 bases are shared with TRBD2. The CDR3 length is 16 residues. The ends lost 3 bases at V and 7 bases at J; junction bases unmatched: 10. In germline, CDR1 is MNHEY, CDR2 SMNVEV (reference sequence). CDR3 bases: TGTGCCAGCAGTTTTTTTCGTGGACTAGCGTTAAATGAGCAGTTCTTC. The encoded protein is CASSFFRGLALNEQFF.

The rearrangement uses TRBV28 and TRBJ1-6; D is uncertain. CDR3 length: 15 residues. Germline-derived CDR1 and CDR2 are MDHEN and SYDVKM. V was clipped by 9 bases and J by 2 bases, with 14 bases between them. CDR3: CARSTGTTYNSPLHF. The CDR3 nucleotides are TGTGCCAGAAGTACCGGCACAACCTATAATTCACCCCTCCACTTT.

This clonotype was recorded many times. The chain employs TRBV9 and TRBJ2-7, with D possibly matching TRBD1 (6 bases). V gave up 4 bases and J gave up 2 bases, with 13 bases separating them. This CDR3 spans 14 amino acids. In germline, CDR1 is SGDLS, CDR2 YYNGEE. CDR3 nucleotide sequence: TGTGCCAGCAGCCCACCCCAGGGGCCCTACGAGCAGTACTTC. Translated, it gives CASSPPQGPYEQYF.

This clonotype was detected only a few times. The chain employs TRBV14 and TRBJ1-4, with D possibly matching TRBD1 (5 bases). The ends were cut back, 2 bases at V and 7 bases at J, with 14 bases in the middle. This CDR3 region has 15 residues. Germline values: CDR1 SGHDN, CDR2 FVKESK. CDR3 protein: CASSQHTGTAEKLFF. Written as DNA, the CDR3 is TGTGCCAGCAGCCAACACACCGGGACGGCTGAAAAACTGTTTTTT.

This chain joins TRBV20-1 and TRBJ1-5, with D possibly TRBD1 on 5 matching bases. Trimming removed 5 bases at V and 5 bases at J, with 19 bases between. The germline gives CDR1 DFQATT, CDR2 SNEGSKA (reference sequence). The CDR3 loop spans 15 amino acids. CDR3 protein: CSAGFGAAGDQPQHF. The CDR3, as DNA: TGCAGTGCTGGGTTTGGGGCCGCGGGGGATCAGCCCCAGCATTTT.

V gene TRBV15 combines with J gene TRBJ2-7, with D perhaps TRBD1 or TRBD2 (5 bases each). The CDR3 is 14 amino acids. V lost 5 bases and J lost 7, with 18 bases in between. Germline CDR1 is LNHNV and CDR2 is YYDKDF (reference sequence). The CDR3 protein is CATSPGASTGEQYF. Here the CDR3 DNA reads TGTGCCACCAGCCCTGGGGCGAGCACGGGGGAGCAGTACTTC.

The chain's CDR3 is CASSDSSRGTEAFF. Written as DNA, the CDR3 is TGTGCCAGCAGTGACTCCAGCCGGGGGACTGAAGCTTTCTTT. This rearrangement joins TRBV6-4 to TRBJ1-1; D may be TRBD1 (5 bases). The CDR3 contains 14 residues. Trimming removed 0 bases at V and 5 bases at J, with 10 bases between. CDR1 is MRHNA, CDR2 SNTAGT, per germline.

The table lists this clonotype with many counts. CDR3 nucleotide sequence: TGTGCCAGCAGTCTACTAAAGATCGATGAGCAGTTCTTC. Translated, it gives CASSLLKIDEQFF. V gene TRBV12-3 or TRBV12-4 combines with J gene TRBJ2-1, with D unresolved. V shed 5 bases and J shed 8 bases, with 13 bases lying between them. CDR3 size: 13 residues.

Many counts were recorded for this clonotype. V usage is TRBV28 and J usage is TRBJ2-3; 10 bases align to TRBD1. The V and J ends lost 3 bases and 3 bases, in that order; junction bases with no gene match: 6. CDR3 length: 16 amino acids. CDR1 is MDHEN and CDR2 is SYDVKM in the germline V gene. The CDR3 DNA is TGTGCCAGCAGTTTTGACAGGGGGCGTCCAACAGATACGCAGTATTTT. It is translated as CASSFDRGRPTDTQYF.

This clonotype appeared a few times. This sequence joins TRBV10-2 and TRBJ1-1, with unresolved D. There are 12 residues in the CDR3. Germline V CDR1 and CDR2: WSHSY, SAAADI. The V and J ends lost 4 bases and 8 bases respectively, with 11 bases between them. Here the CDR3 reads CASSADGPEAFF. The CDR3 DNA reads as TGCGCCAGCAGTGCGGATGGACCCGAAGCTTTCTTT.

This clonotype was detected a few times. The V and J genes are TRBV5-1 and TRBJ2-2, with TRBD1 matching 12 bases. The V gene end was trimmed by 4 bases and the J gene end by 6 bases; junction bases not matched to a gene: 16. CDR3 size: 19 residues. CDR1 is SGHRS and CDR2 is YFSETQ in the germline V gene. The CDR3 DNA follows: TGCGCCAGCAGCGGGGGGACCGGGACAGGGGGCGCGACGGCCGGGGAGCTGTTTTTT. Translating it yields CASSGGTGTGGATAGELFF.